This T cell receptor (beta chain) was retrieved from a study of T cell responses to AZD1222 COVID-19 vaccine. Germline trimming cut 6 bases from V and 9 bases from J; bases unmatched to any gene: 3. The CDR3 length is 13 residues. CDR1 is LNHDA and CDR2 is SQIVND in the germline V gene (reference sequence). This table comes from immunoSEQ multiplex PCR, and its TCRdb copy is limited to in-frame clones, with some not included. The sample consists of about 98,000 clones, approximately 81% of them appearing once. General study points: Without day 14 samples, only post-peak T cell repertoires were studied.

As to this clone: Its cognate antigen is unknown.

J is TRBJ1-6 and V is TRBV19, with 9 bases matching TRBD1. The source of this sequence is an adult in good health. Specimen: peripheral blood, collected on day 0 of AZD1222 vaccination. CDR3 protein: CASRGQGGSPLHF. CDR3 DNA sequence: TGTGCCAGTAGGGGACAGGGAGGTTCACCCCTCCACTTT. Full variable domain (missing parts from reference TRBV19 and TRBJ1-6): DGGITQSPKYLFRKEGQNVTLSCEQNLNHDAMYWYRQDPGQGLRLIYYSQIVNDFQKGDIAEGYSVSREKKESFPLTVTSAQKNPTAFYLCASRGQGGSPLHFGNGTRLTVT.